These 13 T cell receptor beta chains share one sample of origin, sequenced in a study of T cells in narcolepsy. Clones were read by immunoSEQ multiplex PCR, and TCRdb kept only the in-frame ones, dropping some. This sample carries about 30,000 clones, roughly 77% of them seen once, and the ten largest clones take 1.1%. Sequencing was carried out using CD45RA- memory CD4+ T cells from PBMCs. The receptors were gathered from a human donor with narcolepsy.

The chain links TRBV2 to TRBJ2-7, with 9 bases matching TRBD1. Germline trimming cut 4 bases from V and 4 bases from J; bases unmatched to any gene: 5. Germline loops: CDR1 SNHLY, CDR2 FYNNEI. This CDR3 is built from 14 residues. The chain's CDR3 is CASSVPGTGYEQYF. In nucleotides, the CDR3 is TGTGCCAGCAGTGTACCCGGGACAGGGTACGAGCAGTACTTC.

The chain combines TRBV14 with TRBJ1-1; maybe TRBD1 (6 bases). V was shortened by 0 bases and J by 1 base, with 12 bases between the two germline ends. CDR3 length equals 16 residues. CDR1 SGHDN and CDR2 FVKESK come from the germline V gene. The CDR3 nucleotides read TGTGCCAGCAGCCAAGACGTGGGGGCTTGGAACACTGAAGCTTTCTTT. It translates to CASSQDVGAWNTEAFF.

This clone is a singleton in its sample. The chain carries TRBV29-1 and TRBJ2-7, with D perhaps TRBD2 (5 bases). Germline V lookup: CDR1 SQVTM, CDR2 ANQGSEA. The CDR3 is 12 amino acids. V dropped 4 bases and J dropped 3 bases, with 10 bases sitting between them. The CDR3, as DNA: TGCAGCGTTGGAAACGGGGTCTACGAGCAGTACTTC. Translating it yields CSVGNGVYEQYF.

This clone was seen more than once but under ten times. The rearrangement joins TRBV27 to TRBJ2-3; no clear D. The germline CDR1 and CDR2 sequences are MNHEY and SMNVEV (reference sequence). This CDR3 spans 15 amino acids. V lost 5 bases, J lost 7 bases, and 19 bases lay in between. The CDR3, as DNA: TGTGCCAGCAGTCCGGGCCTACTCCAAAAATATACGCAGTATTTT. It is translated as CASSPGLLQKYTQYF.

V and J are TRBV7-8 and TRBJ1-2; tentative D call: TRBD1 (5 bases). This CDR3 comprises 12 residues. Germline V gene sequence: CDR1 SGHVS, CDR2 FQNEAQ. V lost 5 bases and J 3 bases, leaving 7 bases between the germline ends. The CDR3 is CASSATDYGYTF. Written as DNA, the CDR3 is TGTGCCAGCAGCGCGACAGACTATGGCTACACCTTC.

This rearrangement joins TRBV30 to TRBJ2-7; 11 nucleotides align to TRBD2. J lost 2 bases, V lost 5 bases, and 11 bases had no gene match. Per the germline V gene, CDR1 is GTSNPN and CDR2 is SVGIG (reference sequence). The CDR3 is 16 amino acids. CDR3 region: CAWGGISGRATYEQYF. For the CDR3, the DNA is TGTGCCTGGGGTGGCATTAGCGGGAGGGCGACCTACGAGCAGTACTTC.

The table lists this clone with a few counts. The chain uses TRBV11-2 and TRBJ2-1; D not certain. The length of the CDR3 is 13 residues. Between the trimmed V and J ends, which lost 4 bases and 3 bases, there was a span of 7 bases. Germline CDR1 is SGHAT and CDR2 is FQNNGV. As DNA, the CDR3 is TGTGCCAGCAGCTCCGAGATCTACAATGAGCAGTTCTTC. This translates into CASSSEIYNEQFF. The full variable domain, rest sourced from reference TRBV11-2 and TRBJ2-1, is EAGVAQSPRYKIIEKRQSVAFWCNPISGHATLYWYQQILGQGPKLLIQFQNNGVVDDSQLPKDRFSAERLKGVDSTLKIQPAKLEDSAVYLCASSSEIYNEQFFGPGTRLTVL.

This clone is medium-sized within its sample. Distinct nucleotide sequences in the sample also encode this CDR3. The chain recombines TRBV19 with TRBJ1-1; weak D call: TRBD1 (5 bases). With 9 bases removed from V and 3 bases from J, the gap between germline ends came to 14 bases. Per germline, CDR1 LNHDA and CDR2 SQIVND (reference sequence). The CDR3 is 13 amino acids. CDR3: CASRGDGYTEAFF. CDR3 bases: TGTGCCAGCCGGGGGGACGGATACACTGAAGCTTTCTTT.

The rearrangement joins TRBV10-2 to TRBJ2-2; a possible D gene is TRBD1 (5 bases). The CDR3 consists of 13 residues. Per germline, CDR1 WSHSY and CDR2 SAAADI. The V and J ends lost 5 bases and 9 bases respectively, with 13 bases between them. CDR3 nucleotide sequence: TGCGCCAGCAGTCCCAGGGAAGAAAGGGAGCTGTTTTTT. It is translated as CASSPREERELFF.

This clone was counted a few times. This chain connects TRBV4-1 to TRBJ1-1, with no clear D. V lost 2 bases, J lost 1 base, and 5 bases lay in between. The CDR3 length is 13 residues. CDR1 is MGHRA, CDR2 YSYEKL, per germline. CDR3 sequence (DNA): TGCGCCAGCAGCCAAACAGCGAACACTGAAGCTTTCTTT. It encodes CASSQTANTEAFF.

The chain couples TRBV30 to TRBJ1-2; D possibly corresponds to TRBD1 (5 bases). V lost 8 bases, J lost 8 bases, and 12 bases lay in between. The CDR3 has 10 amino acids. CDR1 GTSNPN and CDR2 SVGIG come from the germline V gene (reference sequence). The CDR3, as DNA: TGTGCCCTGTCAGGGTACGGCTACACCTTC. Its protein product is CALSGYGYTF.

The gene calls are TRBV15 and TRBJ2-3; 10 bases align to TRBD2. The germline V gene encodes CDR1 LNHNV and CDR2 YYDKDF (reference sequence). The CDR3 contains 12 residues. The trim removed 6 bases at V and 6 bases at J, leaving 0 bases unmatched. CDR3 protein: CATSSGRDTQYF. Here the CDR3 DNA reads TGTGCCACCAGTAGCGGGAGGGATACGCAGTATTTT.

This chain uses TRBV2 with TRBJ1-1, with 11 bases identical to TRBD1. V gave up 4 bases and J gave up 10 bases; unmatched junction bases: 5. The V gene's germline CDR1 is SNHLY and CDR2 FYNNEI. The CDR3 is 13 residues long. The CDR3 region has the DNA TGTGCCAGCAGTGGAGGACAGGGGGCAGGAGCTTTCTTT. It specifies CASSGGQGAGAFF.